This TCR beta chain was profiled in a study of cytomegalovirus exposure and HLA in healthy donors. Study-level findings and limits: It was reported that TCR beta sequences correctly inferred the HLA-A and HLA-B alleles for most subjects. Listed as cytomegalovirus-associated were 150 or so TCR beta chains.

Vbeta (60) and Jbeta (13) primers were used in the PCR. Assay used: immunoSEQ multiplex PCR; TCRdb lists only in-frame clones, some missing. The table lists approximately 190,000 clones, around 85% of them singletons. Donors consisted of healthy bone marrow donors. Though probably carrying unrecorded immune exposures, donors were nominally healthy at sampling. This CDR3 has 13 amino acids. The germline CDR1 and CDR2 sequences are SGDLS and YYNGEE. V was cut by 3 bases and J by 6 bases, with 12 bases left in between. In the case of this clone: Its antigen is currently unknown.

The chain carries TRBV9 and TRBJ1-1; D uncertain. This clonotype was sampled from a man aged 50-59 years in good health and CMV-seronegative. Sequencing input: PBMCs. CDR3 bases: TGTGCCAGCAGCGCCCTGGGCAGTTCTGAAGCTTTCTTT. Amino acids: CASSALGSSEAFF.